This TCR beta chain was recovered during a study of T cell changes during pregnancy in multiple sclerosis (dated by TCRdb to between 2018 and 2020). With regard to the full study: Changes in the T cell repertoire over the course of pregnancy were examined in this study in women with multiple sclerosis.

At the junction V is shortened by 3 bases and J by 4 bases; bases outside the gene matches: 8. The germline V gene provides CDR1 SGHRS and CDR2 YFSETQ. Its CDR3 holds 16 amino acids, cysteine through phenylalanine. Only CDR3 DNA is held: 48 bases, read in frame from base 1. Libraries were made using the immunoSEQ multiplex PCR assay. TCRdb limited this immuneACCESS table to in-frame rearrangements with V and J called. A share of clones is missing; checked studies link under half to unresolved V genes, and the rest is unexplained. For this sample there are about 100,000 clones; approximately 94% appear just once. The ten largest clones represent approximately 1% of the sample. With regard to this clone: Its cognate antigen has yet to be identified. Base qualities are not at hand, and no much larger clone is one base apart.

The sample was peripheral blood, taken before pregnancy. The TCR sequence derives from a female donor with multiple sclerosis, enrolled in a pregnancy study. Here the chain combines TRBV5-1 and TRBJ2-3; TRBD2 fits 10 bases in the junction. The nucleotide sequence is TGCGCCAGCAGCTGGCAGCTAGCGGGAGTGCCAGATACGCAGTATTTT. It encodes CASSWQLAGVPDTQYF. Here the CDR3 is joined to the reference TRBV5-1 and TRBJ2-3 genes, and the full variable domain is: KAGVTQTPRYLIKTRGQQVTLSCSPISGHRSVSWYQQTPGQGLQFLFEYFSETQRNKGNFPGRFSGRQFSNSRSEMNVSTLELGDSALYLCASSWQLAGVPDTQYFGPGTRLTVL.